These 5 T cell receptor beta chains were sequenced from one sample in a study of blood T cell repertoires in COVID-19 (dated by TCRdb to 2020 to 2021). The library was built by means of the immunoSEQ multiplex PCR assay. Entries here come from immuneACCESS through TCRdb and include only in-frame sequences with V and J called. Some clones fail to appear in such tables; in the studies checked, an unresolved V gene covers under half of the shortfall, and the cause of the remainder is unknown. In all, the sample holds about 140,000 clones, and about 80% of those were seen once. The ten largest clones add up to approximately 8% of the sample. The material sequenced was peripheral blood. The receptors were sampled from a human donor in a cohort sampled during active COVID-19.

This chain connects TRBV6-5 to TRBJ2-1; TRBD2 is a possible D gene (6 bases). The V gene lost 2 bases and the J gene lost 0 bases, with 8 bases spanning the gap. Germline V gene lookup returns CDR1 MNHEY and CDR2 SVGAGI. This CDR3 spans 15 amino acids. The CDR3 spells CASSYGTDSYNEQFF. In nucleotides, the CDR3 is TGTGCCAGCAGTTACGGGACTGACTCCTACAATGAGCAGTTCTTC.

The DNA of the CDR3 is TGCGCCAGCAGCTTGGCTCCCCGGCGGCAAGAGACCCAGTACTTC. Translated, it gives CASSLAPRRQETQYF. This chain uses TRBV5-1 with TRBJ2-5; unclear D gene. Trimming cost V 0 bases and J 2 bases, with 11 bases left between them. The length of the CDR3 is 15 residues. Germline CDR1 reads SGHRS; CDR2 reads YFSETQ.

This clone has more than one count but fewer than ten. The gene calls are TRBV4-2 and TRBJ2-2; 11 bases fit TRBD1. The germline gives CDR1 LGHNA, CDR2 YNFKEQ. This CDR3 contains 16 residues. The V gene end was trimmed by 1 base and the J gene end by 6 bases; junction bases not matched to a gene: 4. The CDR3 nucleotides read TGTGCCAGCAGCCAAGGAGAGGGACAGGGGGCCGGGGAGCTGTTTTTT. Protein sequence: CASSQGEGQGAGELFF.

This clone was seen repeatedly, ten times or more. The J gene is TRBJ1-1, the V gene TRBV7-9; a weak D match, TRBD1 (6 bases). The germline CDR1 and CDR2 sequences are SEHNR and FQNEAQ (reference sequence). The V end was cut by 5 bases, the J end by 1 base, with 17 bases between. The CDR3 is 16 amino acids. The CDR3 loop is CASSPQGGGPNTEAFF. CDR3 nucleotide sequence: TGTGCCAGCAGCCCCCAGGGCGGGGGGCCGAACACTGAAGCTTTCTTT.

The J gene is TRBJ1-1, the V gene TRBV5-1; tentatively, D is TRBD1 (5 bases). The CDR3 is 15 amino acids. Trimming removed 6 bases from V and 7 bases from J, with 22 bases in between. Looked up from germline, CDR1 is SGHRS and CDR2 is YFSETQ. The CDR3 nucleotides are TGCGCCAGCAAGGTCATACTGGGTCAGCAGGGTGAAGCTTTCTTT. Translating gives CASKVILGQQGEAFF.